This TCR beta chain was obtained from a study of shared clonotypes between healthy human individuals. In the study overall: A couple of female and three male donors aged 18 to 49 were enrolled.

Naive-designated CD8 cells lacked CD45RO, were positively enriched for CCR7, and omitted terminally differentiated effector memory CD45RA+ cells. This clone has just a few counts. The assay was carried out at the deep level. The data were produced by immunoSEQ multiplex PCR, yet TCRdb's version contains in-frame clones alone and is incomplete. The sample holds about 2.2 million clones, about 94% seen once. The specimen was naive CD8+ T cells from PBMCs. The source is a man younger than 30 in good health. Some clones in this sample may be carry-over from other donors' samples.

Written as DNA, the CDR3 is TGTGCCAGCAGGGGGGGGCGGAACACTGAAGCTTTCTTT. Protein sequence: CASRGGRNTEAFF. The J gene is TRBJ1-1, the V gene TRBV2; D may be TRBD1 (6 bases). The CDR3 is made up of 13 amino acids. V was shortened by 6 bases and J by 1 base, with 9 bases between the two germline ends. Germline V lookup: CDR1 SNHLY, CDR2 FYNNEI. Looking up the rest from reference TRBV2 and TRBJ1-1 gives the full variable domain: EPEVTQTPSHQVTQMGQEVILRCVPISNHLYFYWYRQILGQKVEFLVSFYNNEISEKSEIFDDQFSVERPDGSNFTLKIRSTKLEDSAMYFCASRGGRNTEAFFGQGTRLTVV.